The rows below give T cell receptor beta chains drawn from one sample of a study of identical twins. TCRdb analysed the 5' RACE reads with MiXCR anew, one entry per CDR3 protein. Here the sample spans fewer than 650,000 distinct CDR3 sequences, 7.5% to 10% being singletons. The same data also contributed to another study, on yellow fever vaccine responses in identical twins.

The sequenced sample was PBMCs. The receptors here all came from a woman aged 18-35 years in good health. CDR3s include the opening cysteine and the closing phenylalanine or tryptophan. Fields, in order: J gene, V gene, clone size, D gene, CDR3 DNA, CDR3 protein. A D gene is named only where the DNA matches it firmly. The size field is filled for only some rows; it gives once, few, many or a size class.

j_call: TRBJ2-5
v_call: TRBV14
clone_size: few
d_call: TRBD1
cdr3_nt: TGTGCCAGCAGCCAAGGCAGAGGGGGACAGGGCTTACAAGAGACCCAGTACTTC
cdr3_aa: CASSQGRGGQGLQETQYF

j_call: TRBJ2-2
v_call: TRBV5-8
clone_size: -
d_call: TRBD1
cdr3_nt: TGTGCCAGCAGCTTGGTAGGACAGGGGGCGCTCACCGGGGAGCTGTTTTTT
cdr3_aa: CASSLVGQGALTGELFF

j_call: TRBJ1-2
v_call: TRBV29-1
clone_size: many
d_call: -
cdr3_nt: TGCAGCGTTGGCCAGCCAACTGCGTATGGCTACACCTTC
cdr3_aa: CSVGQPTAYGYTF

j_call: TRBJ1-1
v_call: TRBV20-1
clone_size: few
d_call: -
cdr3_nt: TGCAGTGCTAGAGACCCTCTGGGGATGAACACTGAAGCTTTCTTT
cdr3_aa: CSARDPLGMNTEAFF

j_call: TRBJ2-1
v_call: TRBV4-2
clone_size: few
d_call: TRBD2
cdr3_nt: TGTGCCAGCAGCCAAGTGGGTGGGACTAGGGTCCATGAGCAGTTCTTC
cdr3_aa: CASSQVGGTRVHEQFF

j_call: TRBJ2-3
v_call: TRBV29-1
clone_size: few
d_call: TRBD1
cdr3_nt: TGCAGCGTGCCGCCCTCAGGGGGCGGTAGAACAGATACGCAGTATTTT
cdr3_aa: CSVPPSGGGRTDTQYF

j_call: TRBJ2-3
v_call: TRBV7-2
clone_size: few
d_call: TRBD2
cdr3_nt: TGTGCCAGCAGCCTACAACTAGCGGGGGGTTCCACAGATACGCAGTATTTT
cdr3_aa: CASSLQLAGGSTDTQYF

j_call: TRBJ2-5
v_call: TRBV9
clone_size: few
d_call: TRBD2
cdr3_nt: TGTGCCAGCAGCCAGACTAGCGGGAGTGCGGAGACCCAGTACTTC
cdr3_aa: CASSQTSGSAETQYF

j_call: TRBJ2-2
v_call: TRBV20-1
clone_size: -
d_call: -
cdr3_nt: TGCAGTTCCCGGCGTGGGACTAACACCGGGGAGCTGTTTTTT
cdr3_aa: CSSRRGTNTGELFF

j_call: TRBJ2-5
v_call: TRBV29-1
clone_size: -
d_call: -
cdr3_nt: TGCAGCGCTGTGTTGTGGGTTGGTGAGACCCAGTACTTC
cdr3_aa: CSAVLWVGETQYF

j_call: TRBJ2-7
v_call: TRBV29-1
clone_size: -
d_call: -
cdr3_nt: TGCAGCGCTTCAGGGACCGAGCAGTACTTC
cdr3_aa: CSASGTEQYF

j_call: TRBJ2-3
v_call: TRBV4-1
clone_size: -
d_call: -
cdr3_nt: TGCGCCAGCAGCCAAGACCCCTTAGGCCCGGGCAGTTCAGATACGCAGTATTTT
cdr3_aa: CASSQDPLGPGSSDTQYF

j_call: TRBJ2-1
v_call: TRBV12-3/TRBV12-4
clone_size: few
d_call: TRBD1
cdr3_nt: TGTGCCAGCACCGGACCGGGACAGGGATATGAGCAGTTCTTC
cdr3_aa: CASTGPGQGYEQFF

j_call: TRBJ2-3
v_call: TRBV6-5
clone_size: -
d_call: TRBD1
cdr3_nt: TGTGCCAGCAGTTACTCCGGGACAGGGGCCACAGATACGCAGTATTTT
cdr3_aa: CASSYSGTGATDTQYF

j_call: TRBJ2-7
v_call: TRBV6-1
clone_size: -
d_call: TRBD1
cdr3_nt: TGTGCCAGCACCCTGAGGGACAGGGTCTACGAGCAGTACTTC
cdr3_aa: CASTLRDRVYEQYF

j_call: TRBJ1-2
v_call: TRBV15
clone_size: many
d_call: -
cdr3_nt: TGTGCCACCAGCAGAGGTGGTTCCAACTATGGCTACACCTTC
cdr3_aa: CATSRGGSNYGYTF

j_call: TRBJ2-2
v_call: TRBV29-1
clone_size: many
d_call: TRBD1
cdr3_nt: TGCAGCGTCCGCGACAGGGGGTATACCGGGGAGCTGTTTTTT
cdr3_aa: CSVRDRGYTGELFF

j_call: TRBJ2-7
v_call: TRBV9
clone_size: few
d_call: -
cdr3_nt: TGTGCCAGCAGCGTATCTCAAGAGCAGTACTTC
cdr3_aa: CASSVSQEQYF

j_call: TRBJ2-3
v_call: TRBV7-6
clone_size: few
d_call: TRBD2
cdr3_nt: TGTGCCAGCAGCTGGGGACTAGCGGGAGAGGTAGATACGCAGTATTTT
cdr3_aa: CASSWGLAGEVDTQYF

j_call: TRBJ1-3
v_call: TRBV11-2
clone_size: -
d_call: TRBD1
cdr3_nt: TGTGCCAGCAGCACCCTGACAGGGAGAGGGTCGGGAAACACCATATATTTT
cdr3_aa: CASSTLTGRGSGNTIYF

j_call: TRBJ2-7
v_call: TRBV28
clone_size: -
d_call: TRBD1
cdr3_nt: TGTGCCAGCAGTCCTAGAGGGGGCACAACCTACGAGCAGTACTTC
cdr3_aa: CASSPRGGTTYEQYF

j_call: TRBJ2-3
v_call: TRBV5-1
clone_size: many
d_call: TRBD2
cdr3_nt: TGCGCCAGCAGCTTTAAAGGACTAGCCACTAACACAGATACGCAGTATTTT
cdr3_aa: CASSFKGLATNTDTQYF

j_call: TRBJ2-1
v_call: TRBV2
clone_size: few
d_call: TRBD2
cdr3_nt: TGTGCCAGCAGGGAGACTAGCGGGGGGAAAAATGAGCAGTTCTTC
cdr3_aa: CASRETSGGKNEQFF

j_call: TRBJ2-7
v_call: TRBV25-1
clone_size: -
d_call: TRBD1
cdr3_nt: TGTGCCAGCAGCGCTCGGGGACAGGGGAGGTCCGAGCAGTACTTC
cdr3_aa: CASSARGQGRSEQYF

j_call: TRBJ2-5
v_call: TRBV12-3/TRBV12-4
clone_size: many
d_call: TRBD1
cdr3_nt: TGTGCCAGCAGCGAGCAGGGGGTGGAGACCCAGTACTTC
cdr3_aa: CASSEQGVETQYF

j_call: TRBJ2-3
v_call: TRBV30
clone_size: -
d_call: -
cdr3_nt: TGTGCCTGGAGTGAAGGTAGCGGAGCGGATACGCAGTATTTT
cdr3_aa: CAWSEGSGADTQYF

j_call: TRBJ2-2
v_call: TRBV7-8
clone_size: many
d_call: -
cdr3_nt: TGTGCCAGCAGCCCCCCCGGGGGCGGGGAGCTGTTTTTT
cdr3_aa: CASSPPGGGELFF

j_call: TRBJ2-7
v_call: TRBV6-1
clone_size: few
d_call: TRBD2
cdr3_nt: TGTGCCAGCAGTAGAGCGGGGGGGCCCTACGAGCAGTACTTC
cdr3_aa: CASSRAGGPYEQYF

j_call: TRBJ2-2
v_call: TRBV6-1
clone_size: few
d_call: TRBD2
cdr3_nt: TGTGCCAGCAGTGATGAGCCCGGGACTAGCGGGACCACTGCCACCGGGGAGCTGTTTTTT
cdr3_aa: CASSDEPGTSGTTATGELFF

j_call: TRBJ1-1
v_call: TRBV7-9
clone_size: many
d_call: -
cdr3_nt: TGTGCCAGCAGCCCCTCCACTGAAGCTTTCTTT
cdr3_aa: CASSPSTEAFF

j_call: TRBJ2-3
v_call: TRBV5-1
clone_size: many
d_call: -
cdr3_nt: TGCGCCAGCAGCTTGGTAACCGCTAGCACAGATACGCAGTATTTT
cdr3_aa: CASSLVTASTDTQYF

j_call: TRBJ2-2
v_call: TRBV20-1
clone_size: -
d_call: -
cdr3_nt: TGCAGTGCTTTGGACGGATCCCGTCCCGGGGAGCTGTTTTTT
cdr3_aa: CSALDGSRPGELFF

j_call: TRBJ1-1
v_call: TRBV12-3/TRBV12-4
clone_size: many
d_call: TRBD1
cdr3_nt: TGTGCCAGCAGTATCCGGACAGGGTTTTGGACTGAAGCTTTCTTT
cdr3_aa: CASSIRTGFWTEAFF

j_call: TRBJ2-5
v_call: TRBV2
clone_size: -
d_call: -
cdr3_nt: TGTGCCAGCAGTGAAGAGGGGGGCTGGGAGACCCAGTACTTC
cdr3_aa: CASSEEGGWETQYF

j_call: TRBJ2-2
v_call: TRBV4-2
clone_size: many
d_call: TRBD2
cdr3_nt: TGTGCCAGCAGCCAAGGACTAGCGGGCCTTCACACCGGGGAGCTGTTTTTT
cdr3_aa: CASSQGLAGLHTGELFF

j_call: TRBJ1-5
v_call: TRBV12-3/TRBV12-4
clone_size: many
d_call: -
cdr3_nt: TGTGCCAGCAGTTTAGGTGGGGCCCACAATCAGCCCCAGCATTTT
cdr3_aa: CASSLGGAHNQPQHF

j_call: TRBJ1-5
v_call: TRBV7-9
clone_size: few
d_call: -
cdr3_nt: TGTGCCAGCAGCTTAGGACTCATAGGGTCCCTCCATTTT
cdr3_aa: CASSLGLIGSLHF

j_call: TRBJ2-5
v_call: TRBV7-9
clone_size: -
d_call: -
cdr3_nt: TGTGCCAGCAGCTTAGCAGGGAGTGGAACCCAAGAGACCCAGTACTTC
cdr3_aa: CASSLAGSGTQETQYF

j_call: TRBJ2-2
v_call: TRBV28
clone_size: many
d_call: -
cdr3_nt: TGTGCCAGCGGAATCCCCGGGGAGCTGTTTTTT
cdr3_aa: CASGIPGELFF